This TCR beta chain was documented in a study of blood T cell repertoires in COVID-19 (dated by TCRdb to between 2020 and 2021). Turning to the overall study: Samples from collaborators originated in the United States, Italy and Spain and spanned both the acute and convalescent phases of COVID-19. A freely available public database, intended as a resource for researchers studying the immune response to SARS-CoV-2, is where the repertoires were released. Where available, HLA class I and class II types were obtained from metadata supplied by the sample provider rather than from assay-based typing. The dataset comprised deeply sampled blood TCRbeta repertoires from subjects exposed to, actively infected with, or recovered from COVID-19. The samples were drawn from the first 160 participants of the ongoing ImmuneRACE study and from 1,254 subjects provided by 6 global collaborators. A de-identified subject ID, COVID-19 status, age in years and sex were almost always included in the sample metadata. The material from the prospective study consisted of cDNA or gDNA derived from T cells, B-cell-depleted T cells, or PBMCs.

To note about this clone: Its specific antigen is unknown. It has no much larger one-base neighbor in the sample; base qualities were not kept.

From the cysteine through the phenylalanine, the CDR3 covers 14 amino acids. The entry retains the CDR3 DNA only, 42 bases that are in frame from base 1. As encoded in the germline V gene, CDR1 is SGHTA while CDR2 is FQGNSA. Trimming costs V 1 base and J 8 bases, and their ends lie 14 bases apart. Overall results and qualifications from the work: How much clinical and demographic metadata was included differed by source and by participant, and the metadata was provided uncurated.

Whole blood was collected in K2EDTA tubes by collaborating institutions according to the institutions' own protocols. For TCRbeta analysis, collaborator samples were shipped as frozen whole blood, as isolated PBMCs, or as DNA extracted from either sample type. TCRbeta CDR3 regions were amplified from genomic DNA using the immunoSEQ Assay, a bias-controlled multiplex PCR. The original methods were these. Nucleated cell counts per sample were estimated from amplification of reference gene primers within the assay. To quantify the absolute abundance of each unique TCRbeta CDR3 rearrangement, sequence reads were collapsed and filtered. For each sample, productive Simpson clonality was calculated as the square root of Simpson's diversity index across productive rearrangements. This is the immuneACCESS table as TCRdb keeps it, with only in-frame sequences that have V and J called. A part of the clones is gone; compared with another copy, unresolved V genes explain less than half, and the rest is unexplained. V and J calls plus clone size are reproduced from that table; the DNA served to infer D and trimming. The sample table holds 60,000 to 65,000 clones, of which approximately 82% were seen once. Together, the top ten hold 4.5% to 7% of the sample.

The chain joins TRBV7-2 to TRBJ1-2; the D gene cannot be named for sure. Sequenced: peripheral blood. The source is a woman aged 55-69 years with acute or convalescent COVID-19. The nucleotide sequence is TGTGCCAGCAGCTTAGGCGGGCCCCCCAGGGGCTACACCTTC. Its translation is CASSLGGPPRGYTF.